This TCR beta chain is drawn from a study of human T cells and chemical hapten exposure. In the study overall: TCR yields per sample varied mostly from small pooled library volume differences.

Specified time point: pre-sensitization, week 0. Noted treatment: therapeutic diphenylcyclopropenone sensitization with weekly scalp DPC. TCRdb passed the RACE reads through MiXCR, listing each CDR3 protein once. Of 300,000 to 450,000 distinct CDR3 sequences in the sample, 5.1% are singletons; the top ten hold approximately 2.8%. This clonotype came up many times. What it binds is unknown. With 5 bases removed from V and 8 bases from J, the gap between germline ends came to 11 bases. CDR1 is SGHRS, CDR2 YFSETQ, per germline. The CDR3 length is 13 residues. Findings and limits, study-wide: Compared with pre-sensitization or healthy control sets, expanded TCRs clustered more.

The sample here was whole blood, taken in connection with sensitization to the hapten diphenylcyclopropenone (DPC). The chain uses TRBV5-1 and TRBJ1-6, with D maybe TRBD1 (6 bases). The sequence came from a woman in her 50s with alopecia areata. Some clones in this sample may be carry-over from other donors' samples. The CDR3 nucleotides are TGCGCCAGCAGTACGGGGGCAGATTCACCCCTCCACTTT. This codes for CASSTGADSPLHF.